Here is one T cell receptor (beta chain) with its context. No antigen is known for it. With V trimmed by 3 bases and J by 6 bases, 8 bases remained unmatched. Germline-derived CDR1 and CDR2 are LNHDA and SQIVND (reference sequence). This CDR3 region has 15 residues. This sample stems from a study of Tregs in tolerant kidney transplant recipients. The data were produced by immunoSEQ multiplex PCR, yet TCRdb's version contains in-frame clones alone and is incomplete. The profile covers about 8,600 clones, with 40% to 50% appearing a single time and 5.4% taken by the ten largest. The specimen sequenced was CD4+ T cells from blood cultured with allogeneic cells. This chain links TRBV19 with TRBJ1-1; 9 bases fit TRBD1. This receptor was obtained from a human donor in good health. CDR3 in DNA: TGTGCCAGTAGTATTTTTGGACAGGGGTGGGCTGAAGCTTTCTTT. Translated, it gives CASSIFGQGWAEAFF.